This entry concerns a single T cell receptor beta chain. Produced via immunoSEQ multiplex PCR; TCRdb's table is partial and in-frame only. Here the sample spans 190,000 or so clones, roughly 89% being singletons. This entry is derived from a study of blood T cell repertoires in COVID-19. Enrolled through a virtual design, the participants were between about 18 and 100 years of age and came from approximately 25 US areas. Participant reports of clinical history set cohort assignment. The CDR3 is made up of 15 amino acids. CDR1 and CDR2 (germline): MNHEY, SMNVEV (reference sequence). With 5 bases removed from V and 8 bases from J, the gap between germline ends came to 19 bases.

The sample was PBMCs or T cells enriched from blood (not recorded which). The chain combines TRBV27 with TRBJ2-1; a weak D match, TRBD2 (6 bases). This TCR was recovered from a man aged 18-30 years with acute COVID-19. The CDR3 spells CASSARDFDPYEQFF. In DNA, the CDR3 is TGTGCCAGCAGTGCCCGGGACTTCGACCCATATGAGCAGTTCTTC.